The 19 T cell receptor beta chains below come from one sample, sequenced in a study of spatial heterogeneity in lung cancer (dated by TCRdb to about 2019). The library was made by 5' RACE. The instrument was a NextSeq 500. TCRdb trimmed the raw reads at Q25, called clones with MiXCR and kept productive beta chains. Records with the same CDR3 protein are collapsed into one entry carrying the most frequent genes and DNA. Counted in this sample were fewer than 30,000 distinct CDR3 sequences; 6% of them appeared once. The ten largest clones take up 20% to 25% of the sample. In the paper's terms, the time point label means: blood at routine non-recurrence follow-up after resection. Whole RNA extracted from tumor and nontumor lung tissue, or from cryopreserved PBMC samples, was used for TCR sequencing without cell sorting. Sequencing used PBMCs, obtained at follow-up. These receptors came from a male donor with early-stage non-small cell lung cancer.

This clonotype has a handful of counts. The chain recombines TRBV5-6 with TRBJ2-3, with no clear D. The CDR3 totals 11 residues. V was clipped by 1 base and J by 3 bases, with 0 bases between them. Germline CDR1 is SGHDT and CDR2 is YYEEEE. The CDR3 loop is CASSLTDTQYF. The CDR3 DNA is TGTGCCAGCAGCTTGACAGATACGCAGTATTTT.

Many counts were recorded for this clonotype. The V call is TRBV28, the J call TRBJ1-3; D is uncertain. The CDR3 is 15 amino acids. CDR1 and CDR2 from the germline V gene are MDHEN and SYDVKM. The V and J ends lost 3 bases and 1 base respectively, with 10 bases between them. CDR3 coding DNA: TGTGCCAGCAGTTTCAGAGAACAATCTGGAAACACCATATATTTT. It codes for CASSFREQSGNTIYF.

This clonotype appeared many times. V usage is TRBV23-1 and J usage is TRBJ2-1, with 10 positions matching TRBD2. TRBV23-1 counts as an open reading frame of uncertain function. The V and J ends lost 7 bases and 8 bases, in that order; junction bases with no gene match: 14. The CDR3 loop spans 16 amino acids. CDR3 loop: CASTSKVLAGVYEQFF. The DNA of the CDR3 is TGCGCCAGCACTTCCAAGGTGCTAGCGGGAGTCTATGAGCAGTTCTTC.

At least ten counts were recorded for this clonotype. This chain connects TRBV6-4 to TRBJ2-5; unclear D gene. V dropped 2 bases and J dropped 2 bases, with 18 bases sitting between them. This CDR3 comprises 17 residues. Germline CDR1 MRHNA, CDR2 SNTAGT. As DNA, the CDR3 is TGTGCCAGCAGTGACGCGGAAGAGCCCCCCAATCAAGAGACCCAGTACTTC. The encoded protein is CASSDAEEPPNQETQYF.

There are many counts of this clonotype. The chain joins TRBV20-1 to TRBJ1-4; D unclear. V was shortened by 6 bases and J by 3 bases, with 8 bases between the two germline ends. This CDR3 has 12 amino acids. Germline V gene lookup returns CDR1 DFQATT and CDR2 SNEGSKA (reference sequence). The CDR3 region is CSASLANEKLFF. The CDR3 DNA is TGCAGTGCCTCACTTGCTAATGAAAAACTGTTTTTT.

The genes are TRBV29-1 and TRBJ1-5; TRBD1 matches at 8 bases. The length of the CDR3 is 13 residues. V lost 6 bases and J lost 6; bases outside the gene matches: 7. CDR1 and CDR2 from the germline V gene are SQVTM and ANQGSEA. The CDR3 loop is CSVLGQGGQPQHF. Here the CDR3 DNA reads TGCAGCGTCCTTGGACAGGGTGGTCAGCCCCAGCATTTT.

This clonotype was observed a few times. The V and J genes are TRBV6-5 and TRBJ1-2; the match to TRBD1 covers 10 bases. Per germline, CDR1 MNHEY and CDR2 SVGAGI. With 4 bases clipped from V and 7 bases from J, the junction kept 9 bases outside the gene matches. The CDR3 is 15 amino acids. The CDR3 is CASSLERQGAGGYTF. CDR3 bases: TGTGCCAGCAGTTTAGAACGACAGGGGGCGGGTGGCTACACCTTC.

This clonotype was seen ten or more times. The CDR3 DNA reads as TGTGCCACTAGGGACCCCCGGACCGGGGAGCTGTTTTTT. As protein: CATRDPRTGELFF. This rearrangement joins TRBV24-1 to TRBJ2-2; D could derive from TRBD1 or TRBD2 (5 bases each). Trimming stripped 10 bases from V and 5 bases from J, with 13 bases between. The V gene's germline CDR1 is KGHDR and CDR2 SFDVKD. The CDR3 has 13 amino acids.

The genes are TRBV7-2 and TRBJ1-6; possible D gene TRBD1, 5 bases. The V end was cut by 3 bases, the J end by 6 bases, with 9 bases between. The CDR3 runs to 14 residues. Germline V lookup: CDR1 SGHTA, CDR2 FQGNSA. Here the CDR3 DNA reads TGTGCCAGCAGCTTTGACAGCGGTAATTCACCCCTCCACTTT. The encoded protein is CASSFDSGNSPLHF.

In this sample, this clonotype turned up many times. The chain uses TRBV24-1 and TRBJ2-3, with 9 bases matching TRBD1. Germline V CDR1 and CDR2: KGHDR, SFDVKD. This CDR3 region has 18 residues. Losses at the gene ends were 12 bases for V and 1 base for J; bases not matched to a gene: 19. CDR3 amino acids: CAASPPGQGTRGTDTQYF. The CDR3 bases are TGTGCCGCGTCTCCCCCGGGACAGGGAACCCGGGGCACAGATACGCAGTATTTT.

The V call is TRBV15, the J call TRBJ1-6; 7 positions agree with TRBD1. The ends lost 2 bases at V and 5 bases at J; junction bases unmatched: 3. Germline V gives CDR1 LNHNV, CDR2 YYDKDF (reference sequence). This CDR3 has 15 residues. CDR3 sequence (DNA): TGTGCCACCAGCAGAACAGGACAGGATAATTCACCCCTCCACTTT. This sequence encodes CATSRTGQDNSPLHF.

This clonotype came up a few times. This sequence joins TRBV7-9 and TRBJ2-3; 7 bases are a match to TRBD1. The CDR3 is made up of 16 amino acids. J was trimmed by 3 bases and V by 4 bases; bases with no gene match: 10. CDR1 and CDR2 (germline): SEHNR, FQNEAQ (reference sequence). CDR3 DNA sequence: TGTGCCAGCAGCTCGGACAGGCTGGTAAAAACAGATACGCAGTATTTT. Translating gives CASSSDRLVKTDTQYF. Complete variable domain (other parts from reference TRBV7-9 and TRBJ2-3): DTGVSQNPRHKITKRGQNVTFRCDPISEHNRLYWYRQTLGQGPEFLTYFQNEAQLEKSRLLSDRFSAERPKGSFSTLEIQRTEQGDSAMYLCASSSDRLVKTDTQYFGPGTRLTVL.

CDR3 loop: CASSPGDRDYGYTF. CDR3 nucleotides: TGCGCCAGCAGCCCAGGCGACAGGGACTATGGCTACACCTTC. J is TRBJ1-2 and V is TRBV5-1, with 7 bases lining up with TRBD1. Germline V gene sequence: CDR1 SGHRS, CDR2 YFSETQ. V lost 4 bases, J lost 3 bases, and 6 bases stayed unmatched. CDR3 length equals 14 residues.

This clonotype has a handful of counts. The chain employs TRBV19 and TRBJ1-2; the D gene is possibly TRBD1 (5 bases). V was cut by 10 bases and J by 0 bases, with 18 bases left in between. This CDR3 is 15 amino acids long. Germline loops: CDR1 LNHDA, CDR2 SQIVND (reference sequence). The CDR3 DNA reads as TGTGCCACCTTAGGGACGGGAAAGGCTAACTATGGCTACACCTTC. Translating it yields CATLGTGKANYGYTF. Using reference TRBV19 and TRBJ1-2 for the parts outside the CDR3, the full variable domain is DGGITQSPKYLFRKEGQNVTLSCEQNLNHDAMYWYRQDPGQGLRLIYYSQIVNDFQKGDIAEGYSVSREKKESFPLTVTSAQKNPTAFYLCATLGTGKANYGYTFGSGTRLTVV.

Many counts were recorded for this clonotype. The chain combines TRBV6-5 with TRBJ1-6, with a tentative D call TRBD1 (5 bases). This CDR3 contains 14 residues. The V end was cut by 5 bases, the J end by 5 bases, with 10 bases between. Germline V CDR1 and CDR2: MNHEY, SVGAGI. CDR3 in amino acids: CASSLGQNNSPLHF. CDR3 bases: TGTGCCAGCAGTCTCGGACAAAATAATTCACCCCTCCACTTT.

A few counts support this clonotype. This rearrangement joins TRBV2 to TRBJ2-2; 11 bases match TRBD2. CDR1 and CDR2 from the germline V gene are SNHLY and FYNNEI. With V trimmed by 8 bases and J by 5 bases, 4 bases remained unmatched. The CDR3 extends over 14 amino acids. CDR3 protein: CASLSGGATGELFF. CDR3 coding DNA: TGTGCCAGCCTTAGCGGGGGGGCTACCGGGGAGCTGTTTTTT.

This clonotype was counted at least ten times. The V call is TRBV12-3 or TRBV12-4, the J call TRBJ2-7; 7 bases fit TRBD1. V dropped 6 bases and J dropped 4; count of bases not matched to a gene: 9. The CDR3 spans 14 residues. CDR3 nucleotide sequence: TGTGCCAGCAGGACGACAGGGAATACATACGAGCAGTACTTC. Encoded protein: CASRTTGNTYEQYF.

This clonotype was observed many times. The rearrangement uses TRBV7-2 and TRBJ2-5; D perhaps matches TRBD2 (5 bases). With 1 base removed from V and 2 bases from J, the gap between germline ends came to 11 bases. Germline CDR1 is SGHTA and CDR2 is FQGNSA. The CDR3 extends over 15 amino acids. CDR3 sequence: CASSLGTGFQETQYF. The CDR3 nucleotides are TGTGCCAGCAGCTTAGGCACGGGGTTTCAAGAGACCCAGTACTTC.

This clonotype was seen a handful of times. The CDR3: CASSQVYHEQYF. The CDR3 coding sequence is TGTGCCAGCAGCCAAGTATATCACGAGCAGTACTTC. J is TRBJ2-7 and V is TRBV4-2; D unclear. The CDR3 length is 12 residues. V lost 1 base to trimming and J lost 5 bases, with 6 bases between them. Germline assignment: CDR1 LGHNA and CDR2 YNFKEQ.